The entry below gives a single T cell receptor beta chain sequence along with its context. This record comes from a study of blood T cell repertoires in COVID-19. Germline V gene data show CDR1 as MNHEY and CDR2 as SMNVEV (reference sequence). Trimming left V 2 bases short and J 3 bases short, with 19 bases between. This CDR3 has 17 residues. Authors' processing steps: Reference gene primer amplification yielded estimated nucleated cell counts. Sequenced by immunoSEQ multiplex PCR; TCRdb stores in-frame clones only, minus some. V and J calls and clone size are copied from that table; D and trimming were computed from the DNA. The table has around 300,000 clones, 88% seen once.

The source is a woman between 45 and 65 years old with active or convalescent COVID-19. J is TRBJ1-1 and V is TRBV27, with D possibly being TRBD1 (6 bases). Sequences were obtained from peripheral blood. CDR3: CASSLAPYRVLHTEAFF. CDR3 in DNA: TGTGCCAGCAGTTTAGCCCCCTACAGGGTTCTTCACACTGAAGCTTTCTTT.